Following are 7 T cell receptor beta chains from one sample sequenced in a study of cytomegalovirus exposure and HLA in healthy donors. Researchers ran the PCR with 60 Vbeta and 13 Jbeta primers. TCRdb's table, derived via immunoSEQ multiplex PCR, lists solely in-frame clones and lacks some. This table has about 170,000 clones, approximately 85% appearing once. Sequenced input: PBMCs. All receptors derive from a girl aged 10-17 years in good health and CMV-seropositive.

The genes are TRBV9 and TRBJ2-7, with D possibly being TRBD1 (5 bases). Germline lookup yields CDR1 SGDLS and CDR2 YYNGEE. Trimming removed 3 bases from V and 3 bases from J, with 16 bases in between. This CDR3 has 15 residues. CDR3 residues: CASSANPIDSYEQYF. As DNA, the CDR3 is TGTGCCAGCAGCGCCAACCCAATTGACAGCTACGAGCAGTACTTC.

The V gene is TRBV7-8, the J gene TRBJ1-1, with D uncertain. V lost 4 bases and J 4 bases, leaving 10 bases between the germline ends. Germline V gives CDR1 SGHVS, CDR2 FQNEAQ. The CDR3 has 13 amino acids. CDR3 amino acids: CASSSRLFTEAFF. The CDR3 bases are TGTGCCAGCAGCTCCCGACTGTTCACTGAAGCTTTCTTT.

This chain connects TRBV28 to TRBJ1-5; D is ambiguous. CDR3 size: 16 residues. V shed 1 base and J shed 2 bases, with 12 bases lying between them. Looked up from germline, CDR1 is MDHEN and CDR2 is SYDVKM. The CDR3 spells CASSLFGPRGNQPQHF. Written as DNA, the CDR3 is TGTGCCAGCAGTTTATTTGGCCCCCGGGGCAATCAGCCCCAGCATTTT.

In nucleotides, the CDR3 is TGCGCCAGCAGCTTGGTTGGACAGGAATCGTGGGGCTACACCTTC. This codes for CASSLVGQESWGYTF. The J gene is TRBJ1-2, the V gene TRBV5-1, with TRBD1 matching 7 bases. Germline V gene lookup returns CDR1 SGHRS and CDR2 YFSETQ. The CDR3 runs 15 residues. V shed 0 bases and J 8 bases; nucleotides not matched to a gene: 10.

The V call is TRBV19, the J call TRBJ1-2; D is uncertain. Trimming left V 2 bases short and J 8 bases short, with 12 bases between. The CDR3 extends over 13 amino acids. Per germline, CDR1 LNHDA and CDR2 SQIVND (reference sequence). CDR3 sequence: CASSILSGRGYTF. CDR3 sequence (DNA): TGTGCCAGTAGTATATTATCGGGTCGCGGCTACACCTTC.

This clone came up a few times. The chain carries TRBV4-2 and TRBJ1-4; D unresolved. The germline CDR1 and CDR2 sequences are LGHNA and YNFKEQ. The length of the CDR3 is 15 residues. Trimming took 0 bases from V and 6 from J, leaving 11 bases between them. The CDR3, as DNA: TGTGCCAGCAGCCAAGAATCAGGCTTTGATGAAAAACTGTTTTTT. It translates to CASSQESGFDEKLFF.

The chain joins TRBV7-9 to TRBJ2-3, with D possibly TRBD2 on 5 matching bases. Germline V gene data show CDR1 as SEHNR and CDR2 as FQNEAQ (reference sequence). CDR3 length: 16 residues. The V end lost 5 bases, the J end lost 0 bases, and 15 bases lay between the germline ends. The CDR3, as DNA: TGTGCCAGCAGCCCCCCTACGGGGTATAGCACAGATACGCAGTATTTT. This sequence encodes CASSPPTGYSTDTQYF.